Given below is one T cell receptor beta chain in context. This clonotype occurred many times. What antigen it recognizes has not been identified. Qualities for individual bases were not recorded, and no much larger clone is one base off. Library preparation was by 5' RACE. Sequenced on a NextSeq 500. In the TCR library protocol, a unique molecular identifier was attached to each TCR cDNA molecule so that PCR and sequencing errors could be corrected. The original methods were these. TCR identification, UMI-based error correction and CDR3 extraction were all carried out with Decombinator tools. TCRs above a frequency of 2 per 1,000, corresponding to the top 1% of the tumor frequency distribution, were defined as expanded. Renyi diversity was computed with the R vegan package after each repertoire had been subsampled 100 times to 5,000 TCRs. CDR3 similarity networks were constructed using string-kernel similarity of amino acid triplets, with links drawn between CDR3s whose pairwise similarity was above 0.82. TCRdb reran the public reads through fastp at Q25 and MiXCR, keeping productive beta chains. Every distinct CDR3 protein forms one entry, paired with its most common genes and DNA. These V and J calls are TCRdb output, not the study's own analysis. Within this sample are 11,000 to 15,000 distinct CDR3 sequences, with around 9.1% of them counted one time only. Together, the top ten hold 25% to 30% of the sample.

According to the study, the label for this sample's time point signals: sample taken at primary tumor resection. Whole RNA extracted from tumor and nontumor lung tissue, or from cryopreserved PBMC samples, was used for TCR sequencing without cell sorting. Donors were approximately 72 patients with early-stage, untreated non-small cell lung cancer from the lung TRACERx cohort. A patient was chosen for TCR sequencing only when enough RNA was available from at least two tumor regions. Trimming at the junction amounts to 3 bases on V and 1 base on J, and the germline ends lie 19 bases apart. Including cysteine and phenylalanine, the CDR3 has 17 amino acids. Solely the CDR3 DNA is kept, with 51 bases framed from the first base. CDR1 SGHNT and CDR2 YYREEE were looked up in the germline V gene (reference sequence). This record belongs to a study of spatial heterogeneity in lung cancer (dated by TCRdb to the late 2010s). General notes on the study: Beta-chain transcripts were consistently detected in greater numbers than alpha-chain transcripts, which likely reflects a higher abundance of beta-chain transcripts. Nonsynonymous mutation counts, determined by whole-exome sequencing of tumor tissue, were related to features of the TCR repertoire. In the raw uncorrected reads, each unique combination of TCR and UMI appeared on average more than ten times. At surgery, roughly 220 tumor regions, 64 matched nontumor lung samples and 56 PBMC samples were TCR-sequenced for both alpha and beta chains. TCR alpha and beta repertoires were quantitatively compared across multiple tumor regions, matched nontumor lung and blood in non-small cell lung cancer.

Paper-wide results and their limitations: Confirming at a functional level the hypothesis that regional TCRs recognize regional mutations was considered to require additional single-cell paired TCR alpha and beta sequencing. Ubiquitous expanded tumor TCRs were found in blood more often at tumor resection than at routine follow-up.

Source: PBMCs, taken at surgery. The chain joins TRBV5-4 to TRBJ2-5, with TRBD1 tentatively as D gene (5 bases match). The sequence derives from a male donor with early-stage non-small cell lung cancer. The CDR3 reads as follows: CASSSGPHKGAQETQYF. The DNA is as follows: TGTGCCAGCAGCTCGGGTCCTCATAAAGGGGCCCAAGAGACCCAGTACTTC.